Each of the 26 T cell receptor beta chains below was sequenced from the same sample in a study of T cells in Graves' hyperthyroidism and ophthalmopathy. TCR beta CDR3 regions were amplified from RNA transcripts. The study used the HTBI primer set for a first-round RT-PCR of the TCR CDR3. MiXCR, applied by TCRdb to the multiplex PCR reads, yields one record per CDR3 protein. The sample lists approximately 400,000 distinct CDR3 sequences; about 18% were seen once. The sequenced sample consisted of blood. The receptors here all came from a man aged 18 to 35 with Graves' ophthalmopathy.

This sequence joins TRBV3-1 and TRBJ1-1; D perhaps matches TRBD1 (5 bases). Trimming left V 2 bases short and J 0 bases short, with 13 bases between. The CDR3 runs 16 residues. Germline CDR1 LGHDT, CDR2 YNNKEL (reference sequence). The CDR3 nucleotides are TGTGCCAGCAGCCAATATACGACAGATTTGAACACTGAAGCTTTCTTT. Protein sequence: CASSQYTTDLNTEAFF.

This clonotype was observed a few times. This CDR3 is CASSQEPGGPYNEQFF. Here the CDR3 DNA reads TGTGCCAGCAGCCAAGAACCGGGGGGGCCCTACAATGAGCAGTTCTTC. The chain recombines TRBV14 with TRBJ2-1; 8 nucleotides match TRBD2. The junction had 3 bases not matched to a gene; V was cut back by 0 bases and J by 2 bases. The CDR3 has 16 residues. CDR1 and CDR2 (germline): SGHDN, FVKESK.

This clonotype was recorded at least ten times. CDR3 in amino acids: CASSQDPRQTQYF. CDR3 sequence (DNA): TGTGCCAGCAGCCAAGATCCTAGGCAGACCCAGTACTTC. The chain couples TRBV3-1 to TRBJ2-5; no definite D call. In germline, CDR1 is LGHDT, CDR2 YNNKEL (reference sequence). This CDR3 comprises 13 residues. Trimming shortened V by 0 bases and J by 6 bases, and 8 bases separated the two germline ends.

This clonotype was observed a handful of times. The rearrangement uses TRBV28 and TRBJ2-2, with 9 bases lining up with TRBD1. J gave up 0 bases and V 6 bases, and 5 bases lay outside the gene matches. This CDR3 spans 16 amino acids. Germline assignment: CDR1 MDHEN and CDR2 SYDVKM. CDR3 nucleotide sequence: TGTGCCAGCAGCCGGCGGACAGGGGCGAACACCGGGGAGCTGTTTTTT. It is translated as CASSRRTGANTGELFF.

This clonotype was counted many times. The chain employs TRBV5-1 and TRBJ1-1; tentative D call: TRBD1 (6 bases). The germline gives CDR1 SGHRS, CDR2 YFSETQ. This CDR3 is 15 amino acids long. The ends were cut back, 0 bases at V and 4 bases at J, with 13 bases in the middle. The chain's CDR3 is CASSLGPGVSTEAFF. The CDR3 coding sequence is TGCGCCAGCAGCTTGGGGCCAGGGGTTAGCACTGAAGCTTTCTTT.

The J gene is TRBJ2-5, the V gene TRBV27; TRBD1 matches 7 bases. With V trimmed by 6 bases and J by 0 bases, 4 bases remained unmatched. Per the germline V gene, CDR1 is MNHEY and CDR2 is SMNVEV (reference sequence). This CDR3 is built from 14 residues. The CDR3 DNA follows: TGTGCCAGCAGACAACAGGGGAACCAAGAGACCCAGTACTTC. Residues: CASRQQGNQETQYF.

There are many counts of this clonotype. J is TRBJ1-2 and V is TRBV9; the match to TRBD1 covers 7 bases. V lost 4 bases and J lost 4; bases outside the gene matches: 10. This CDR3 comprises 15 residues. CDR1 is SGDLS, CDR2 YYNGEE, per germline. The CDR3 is CASSPGTANSYGYTF. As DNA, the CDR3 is TGTGCCAGCAGCCCCGGGACAGCAAATTCCTATGGCTACACCTTC. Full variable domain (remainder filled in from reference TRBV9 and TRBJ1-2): DSGVTQTPKHLITATGQRVTLRCSPRSGDLSVYWYQQSLDQGLQFLIQYYNGEERAKGNILERFSAQQFPDLHSELNLSSLELGDSALYFCASSPGTANSYGYTFGSGTRLTVV.

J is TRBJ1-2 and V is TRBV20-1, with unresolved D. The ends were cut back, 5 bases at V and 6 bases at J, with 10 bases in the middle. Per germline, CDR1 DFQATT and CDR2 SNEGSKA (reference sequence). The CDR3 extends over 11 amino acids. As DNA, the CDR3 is TGCAGTGCTCGCATGGGGAATGGCTACACCTTC. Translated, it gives CSARMGNGYTF.

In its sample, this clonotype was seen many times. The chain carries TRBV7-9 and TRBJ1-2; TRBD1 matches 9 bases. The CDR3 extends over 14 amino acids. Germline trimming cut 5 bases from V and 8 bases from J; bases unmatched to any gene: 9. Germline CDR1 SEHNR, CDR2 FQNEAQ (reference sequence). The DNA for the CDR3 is TGTGCCAGCAGCCTAAAACAGGGGGCGGAAGGCTACACCTTC. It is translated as CASSLKQGAEGYTF.

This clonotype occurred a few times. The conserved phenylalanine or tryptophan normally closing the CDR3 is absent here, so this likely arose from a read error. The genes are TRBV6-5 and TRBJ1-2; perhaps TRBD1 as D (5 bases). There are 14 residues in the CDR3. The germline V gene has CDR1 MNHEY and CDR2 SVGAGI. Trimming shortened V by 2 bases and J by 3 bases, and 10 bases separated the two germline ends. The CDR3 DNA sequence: TGTGCCAGCAGTTACGGGGGGGAGGACTATGGCTACACCCTC. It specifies CASSYGGEDYGYTL.

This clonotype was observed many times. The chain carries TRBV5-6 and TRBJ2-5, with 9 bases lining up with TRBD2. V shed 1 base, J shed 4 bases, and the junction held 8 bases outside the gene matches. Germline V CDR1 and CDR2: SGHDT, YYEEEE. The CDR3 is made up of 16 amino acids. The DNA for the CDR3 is TGTGCCAGCAGCTTGTGGCTTAGCGGGGGTCTAGAGACCCAGTACTTC. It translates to CASSLWLSGGLETQYF.

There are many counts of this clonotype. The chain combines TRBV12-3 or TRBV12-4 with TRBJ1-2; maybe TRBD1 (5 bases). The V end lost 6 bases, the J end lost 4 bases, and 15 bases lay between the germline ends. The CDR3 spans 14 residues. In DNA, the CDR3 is TGTGCCAGCAGGCCTACGGGGCTCGGCTATGGCTACACCTTC. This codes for CASRPTGLGYGYTF.

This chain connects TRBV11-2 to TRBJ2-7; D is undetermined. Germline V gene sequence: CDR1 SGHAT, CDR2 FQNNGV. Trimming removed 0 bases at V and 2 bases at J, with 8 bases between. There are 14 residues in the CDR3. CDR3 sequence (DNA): TGTGCCAGCAGCTTAGATGTAGGGCCCTACGAGCAGTACTTC. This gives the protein CASSLDVGPYEQYF.

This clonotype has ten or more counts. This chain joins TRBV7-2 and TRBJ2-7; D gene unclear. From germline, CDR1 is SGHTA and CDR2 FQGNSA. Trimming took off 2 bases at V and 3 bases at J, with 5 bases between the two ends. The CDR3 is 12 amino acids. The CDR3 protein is CASSLPDYEQYF. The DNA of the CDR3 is TGTGCCAGCAGCTTACCCGACTACGAGCAGTACTTC.

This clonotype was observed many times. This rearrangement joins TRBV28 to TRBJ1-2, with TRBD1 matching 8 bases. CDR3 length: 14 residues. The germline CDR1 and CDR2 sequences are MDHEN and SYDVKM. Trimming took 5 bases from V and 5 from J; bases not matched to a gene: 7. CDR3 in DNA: TGTGCCAGCAGTCTTGGACAGGGCTTGTATGGCTACACCTTC. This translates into CASSLGQGLYGYTF.

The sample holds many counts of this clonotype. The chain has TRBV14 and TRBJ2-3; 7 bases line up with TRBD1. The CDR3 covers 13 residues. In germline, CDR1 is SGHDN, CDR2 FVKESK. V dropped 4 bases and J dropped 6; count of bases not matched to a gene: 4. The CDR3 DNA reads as TGTGCCAGCAGCCGTACAGGGGCGGATACGCAGTATTTT. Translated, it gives CASSRTGADTQYF.

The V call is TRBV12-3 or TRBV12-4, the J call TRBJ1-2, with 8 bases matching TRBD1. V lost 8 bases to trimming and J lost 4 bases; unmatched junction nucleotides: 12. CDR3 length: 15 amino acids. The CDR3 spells CASRPGTGGTYGYTF. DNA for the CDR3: TGTGCCAGCCGGCCCGGGACAGGAGGTACCTATGGCTACACCTTC.

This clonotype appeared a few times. The CDR3 loop reads CAINRGTDTQYF. In DNA, the CDR3 is TGTGCCATTAACAGGGGCACAGATACGCAGTATTTT. V usage is TRBV10-3 and J usage is TRBJ2-3, with D perhaps TRBD1 (6 bases). Germline CDR1 is ENHRY and CDR2 is SYGVKD. V shed 9 bases and J shed 1 base, with 8 bases lying between them. CDR3 length: 12 residues.

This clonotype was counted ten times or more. The CDR3 DNA sequence: TGTGCCAGTTGGGGGGGATTGGACAGGGGCAATCAGCCCCAGCATTTT. Its protein product is CASWGGLDRGNQPQHF. The chain couples TRBV6-1 to TRBJ1-5, with 8 bases lining up with TRBD1. Trimming took 9 bases from V and 2 from J; bases not matched to a gene: 12. Germline CDR1 reads MNHNS; CDR2 reads SASEGT. CDR3 length equals 16 residues.

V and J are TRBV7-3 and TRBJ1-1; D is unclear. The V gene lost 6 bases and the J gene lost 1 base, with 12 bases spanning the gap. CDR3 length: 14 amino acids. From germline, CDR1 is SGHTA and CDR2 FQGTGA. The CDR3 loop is CASSALDGNTEAFF. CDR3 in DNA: TGTGCCAGCAGTGCCTTAGACGGGAACACTGAAGCTTTCTTT.

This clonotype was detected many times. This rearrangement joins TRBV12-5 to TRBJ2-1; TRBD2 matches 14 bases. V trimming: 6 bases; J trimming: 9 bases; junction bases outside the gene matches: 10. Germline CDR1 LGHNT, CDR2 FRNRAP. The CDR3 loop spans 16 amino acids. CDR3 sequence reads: CASGGLAGGLIGEQFF. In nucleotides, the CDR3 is TGTGCTAGTGGCGGACTAGCGGGGGGCCTGATCGGTGAGCAGTTCTTC.

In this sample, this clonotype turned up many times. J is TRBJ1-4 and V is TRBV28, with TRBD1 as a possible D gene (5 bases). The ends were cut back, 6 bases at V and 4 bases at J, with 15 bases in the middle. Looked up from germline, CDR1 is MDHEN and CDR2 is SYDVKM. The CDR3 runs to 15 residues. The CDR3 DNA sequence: TGTGCCAGCAGCTCCTTGGGGACCGGTAATGAAAAACTGTTTTTT. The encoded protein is CASSSLGTGNEKLFF.

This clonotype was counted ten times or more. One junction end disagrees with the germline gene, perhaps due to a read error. The CDR3 sequence: CASRGLAGNDF. The CDR3 coding sequence is TGTGCCAGCAGAGGACTAGCGGGCAACGACTTC. The chain carries TRBV28 and TRBJ2-5; 11 bases are shared with TRBD2. Germline assignment: CDR1 MDHEN and CDR2 SYDVKM. This CDR3 comprises 11 residues. The whole variable domain, filled in from reference TRBV28 and TRBJ2-5, reads DVKVTQSSRYLVKRTGEKVFLECVQDMDHENMFWYRQDPGLGLRLIYFSYDVKMKEKGDIPEGYSVSREKKERFSLILESASTNQTSMYLCASRGLAGNDFGPGTRLLVL.

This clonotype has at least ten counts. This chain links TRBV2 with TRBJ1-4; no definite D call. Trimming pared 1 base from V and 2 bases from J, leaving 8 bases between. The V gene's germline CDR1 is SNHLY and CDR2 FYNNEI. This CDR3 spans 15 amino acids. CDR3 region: CASSEDRATNEKLFF. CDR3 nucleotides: TGTGCCAGCAGTGAAGACAGAGCGACTAATGAAAAACTGTTTTTT.

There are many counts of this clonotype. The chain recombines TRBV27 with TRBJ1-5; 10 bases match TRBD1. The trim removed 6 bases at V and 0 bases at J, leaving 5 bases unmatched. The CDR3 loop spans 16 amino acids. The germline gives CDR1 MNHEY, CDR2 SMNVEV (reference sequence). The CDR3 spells CASRDRGDLSNQPQHF. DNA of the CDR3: TGTGCCAGCAGGGACAGGGGGGATCTTAGCAATCAGCCCCAGCATTTT.

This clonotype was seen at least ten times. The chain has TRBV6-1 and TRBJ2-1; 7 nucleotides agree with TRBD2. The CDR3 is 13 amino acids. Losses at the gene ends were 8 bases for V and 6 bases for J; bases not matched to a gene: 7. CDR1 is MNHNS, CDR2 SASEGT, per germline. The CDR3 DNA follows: TGTGCCAGCGGGGAGACTAGCCCCAATGAGCAGTTCTTC. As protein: CASGETSPNEQFF.